The T cell receptor (beta chain) under discussion was sequenced for a study of blood T cell repertoires in COVID-19. Study as a whole: The samples span acute and convalescent COVID-19 from the United States, Italy and Spain.

The length of the CDR3 is 16 residues. Germline lookup yields CDR1 KGHSH and CDR2 LQKENI. The trim removed 6 bases at V and 6 bases at J, leaving 10 bases unmatched. Only in-frame clones appear in the TCRdb table, and some are missing; sequencing was by immunoSEQ multiplex PCR. Here the sample spans approximately 450,000 clones, nearly 90% being singletons. This chain uses TRBV18 with TRBJ2-1, with TRBD2 identical over 11 bases. Sequenced sample: PBMCs or T cells enriched from blood (not recorded which). The receptor was isolated from a young woman with acute COVID-19. The CDR3: CASSPKAGTSGNEQFF. In DNA, the CDR3 is TGTGCCAGCTCCCCAAAGGCAGGGACTAGCGGCAATGAGCAGTTCTTC. Full variable domain (remainder filled in from reference TRBV18 and TRBJ2-1): NAGVMQNPRHLVRRRGQEARLRCSPMKGHSHVYWYRQLPEEGLKFMVYLQKENIIDESGMPKERFSAEFPKEGPSILRIQQVVRGDSAAYFCASSPKAGTSGNEQFFGPGTRLTVL.